The sequence of this T cell receptor (beta chain) was determined in a study of OX40 agonist ivuxolimab in advanced cancers. Notes on the study in general: Expanded clones tended on average to be more numerous among CD8+ T cells than CD4+.

For this clone: What it binds is not known.

V dropped 1 base and J dropped 2 bases, with 5 bases sitting between them. The CDR3 runs to 13 residues. From germline, CDR1 is LNHNV and CDR2 YYDKDF (reference sequence). Clones were read by immunoSEQ multiplex PCR, and TCRdb kept only the in-frame ones, dropping some. Of 15,000 to 20,000 clones listed, approximately 85% are singletons. The chain recombines TRBV15 with TRBJ2-5; D remains unclear. The receptor comes from an adult with an advanced solid tumor such as melanoma, head and neck, liver or kidney cancer. Specimen: CD4+ or CD8+ T cells sorted from blood, collected in a trial of the OX40 agonist ivuxolimab. CDR3 protein: CATSRGQQETQYF. The CDR3 bases are TGTGCCACCAGCAGAGGGCAACAAGAGACCCAGTACTTC.